This TCR beta chain was found in a study of OX40 agonist ivuxolimab in advanced cancers. Study in general: Among those enrolled, mean age was around 60 years (range about 23 to 79) and approximately 80% were male. Regarding the study as a whole: Clonal expansion among partial responders at 0.1-3.0 mg/kg ranked near the lowest. A proportion of nonresponders additionally exhibited low normalized T-cell clonal expansion.

A word on this clone: Antigen unknown.

Only in-frame clones appear in the TCRdb table, and some are missing; sequencing was by immunoSEQ multiplex PCR. The sample lists about 10,000 clones, approximately 79% occurring once. The ends were cut back, 1 base at V and 6 bases at J, with 7 bases in the middle. The V gene's germline CDR1 is MNHNY and CDR2 SVGAGI (reference sequence). This CDR3 region has 13 residues. This clonotype originated in an adult with an advanced solid tumor such as melanoma, head and neck, liver or kidney cancer. The chain links TRBV6-6 to TRBJ1-5; unclear D gene. This specimen was CD4+ or CD8+ T cells sorted from blood, taken in a trial of the OX40 agonist ivuxolimab. The CDR3 bases are TGTGCCAGCAGTTACTTAAACACTCAGCCCCAGCATTTT. Translated, it gives CASSYLNTQPQHF.